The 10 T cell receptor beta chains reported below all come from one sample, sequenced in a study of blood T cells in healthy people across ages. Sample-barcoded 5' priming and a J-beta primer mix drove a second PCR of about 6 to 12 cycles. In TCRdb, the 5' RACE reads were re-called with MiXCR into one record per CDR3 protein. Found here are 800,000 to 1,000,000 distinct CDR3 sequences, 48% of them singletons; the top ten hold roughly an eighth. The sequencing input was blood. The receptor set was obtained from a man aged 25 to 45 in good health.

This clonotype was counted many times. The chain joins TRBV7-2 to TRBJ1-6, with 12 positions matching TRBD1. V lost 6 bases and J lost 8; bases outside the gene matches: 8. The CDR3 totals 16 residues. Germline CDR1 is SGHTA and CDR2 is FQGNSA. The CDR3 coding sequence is TGTGCCAGCAGTCGGGGGACAGGGGGCTTTGATTCACCCCTCCACTTT. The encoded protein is CASSRGTGGFDSPLHF. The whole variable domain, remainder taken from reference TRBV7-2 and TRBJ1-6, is GAGVSQSPSNKVTEKGKDVELRCDPISGHTALYWYRQSLGQGLEFLIYFQGNSAPDKSGLPSDRFSAERTGGSVSTLTIQRTQQEDSAVYLCASSRGTGGFDSPLHFGNGTRLTVT.

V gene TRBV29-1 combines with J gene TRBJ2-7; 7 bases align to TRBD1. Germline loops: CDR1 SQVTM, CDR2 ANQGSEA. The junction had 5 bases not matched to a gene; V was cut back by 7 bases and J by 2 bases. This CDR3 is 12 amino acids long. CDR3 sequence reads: CSAGTDPYEQYF. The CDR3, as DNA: TGCAGCGCCGGGACAGATCCCTACGAGCAGTACTTC.

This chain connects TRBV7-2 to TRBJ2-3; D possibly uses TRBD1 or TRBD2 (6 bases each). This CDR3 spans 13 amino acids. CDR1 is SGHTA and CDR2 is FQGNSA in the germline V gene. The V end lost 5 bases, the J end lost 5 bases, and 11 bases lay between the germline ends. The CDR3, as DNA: TGTGCCAGCAGCAGGGGGGCTATAGATACGCAGTATTTT. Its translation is CASSRGAIDTQYF. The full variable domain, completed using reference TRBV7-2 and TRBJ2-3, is GAGVSQSPSNKVTEKGKDVELRCDPISGHTALYWYRQSLGQGLEFLIYFQGNSAPDKSGLPSDRFSAERTGGSVSTLTIQRTQQEDSAVYLCASSRGAIDTQYFGPGTRLTVL.

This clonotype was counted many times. This CDR3 reads CASSRSFARGQETQYF. The CDR3 DNA reads as TGCGCCAGCAGCCGGTCTTTTGCCAGGGGACAAGAGACCCAGTACTTC. This chain uses TRBV4-1 with TRBJ2-5, with a possible D match to TRBD1 (6 bases). The CDR3 loop spans 16 amino acids. Germline V gene data show CDR1 as MGHRA and CDR2 as YSYEKL. Between the trimmed V and J ends, which lost 4 bases and 2 bases, there was a span of 17 bases.

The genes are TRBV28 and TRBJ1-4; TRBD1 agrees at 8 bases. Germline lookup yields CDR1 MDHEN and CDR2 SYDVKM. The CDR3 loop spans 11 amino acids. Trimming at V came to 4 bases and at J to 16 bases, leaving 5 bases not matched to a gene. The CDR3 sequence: CASSSGRGQFF. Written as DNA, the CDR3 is TGTGCCAGCAGTTCCGGCAGGGGGCAGTTTTTT.

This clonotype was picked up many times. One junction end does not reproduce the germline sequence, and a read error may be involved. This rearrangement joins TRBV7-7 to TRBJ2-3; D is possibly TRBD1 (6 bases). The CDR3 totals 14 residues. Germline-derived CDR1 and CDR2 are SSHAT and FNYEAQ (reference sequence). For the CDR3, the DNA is TGTGCTAGCAGCCAGGGGACCTTCACAGATACGCAGTATTTT. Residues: CASSQGTFTDTQYF.

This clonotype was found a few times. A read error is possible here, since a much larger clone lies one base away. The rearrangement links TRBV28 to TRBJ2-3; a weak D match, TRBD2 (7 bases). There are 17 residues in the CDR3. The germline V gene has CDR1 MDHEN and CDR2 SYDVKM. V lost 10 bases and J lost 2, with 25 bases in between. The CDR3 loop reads CATTRGGGGGSTDTQYF. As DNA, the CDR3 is TGTGCCACCACACGGGGAGGAGGGGGGGGCTCCACAGATACGCAGTATTTT.

The CDR3 here is CASSVVSASGGEQFF. CDR3 coding DNA: TGTGCCAGCAGCGTAGTAAGTGCTAGCGGGGGCGAGCAGTTCTTC. The chain employs TRBV9 and TRBJ2-1; 10 bases agree with TRBD2. This CDR3 is built from 15 residues. Germline V gene data show CDR1 as SGDLS and CDR2 as YYNGEE. With V trimmed by 0 bases and J by 10 bases, 7 bases remained unmatched.

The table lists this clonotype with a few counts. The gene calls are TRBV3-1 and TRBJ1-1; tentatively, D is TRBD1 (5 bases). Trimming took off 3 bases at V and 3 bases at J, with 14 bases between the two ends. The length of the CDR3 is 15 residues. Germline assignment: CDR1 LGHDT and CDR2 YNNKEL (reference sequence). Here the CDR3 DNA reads TGTGCCAGCAGCCATACTAGGAGGGACCACACTGAAGCTTTCTTT. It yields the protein CASSHTRRDHTEAFF. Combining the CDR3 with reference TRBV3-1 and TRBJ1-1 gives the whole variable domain DTAVSQTPKYLVTQMGNDKSIKCEQNLGHDTMYWYKQDSKKFLKIMFSYNNKELIINETVPNRFSPKSPDKAHLNLHINSLELGDSAVYFCASSHTRRDHTEAFFGQGTRLTVV.

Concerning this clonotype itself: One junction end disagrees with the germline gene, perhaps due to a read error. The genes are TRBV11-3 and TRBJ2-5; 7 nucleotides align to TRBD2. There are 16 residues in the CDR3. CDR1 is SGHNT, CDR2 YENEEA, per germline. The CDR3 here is CASSLDPGTNREAQYF. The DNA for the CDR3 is TGTGCCAGCAGCTTAGACCCCGGGACTAACCGAGAGGCCCAGTACTTC.